One and the same sample provided the 26 T cell receptor beta chains below, sequenced in a study of blood T cell repertoires in COVID-19. Here immunoSEQ multiplex PCR was the method, and the copy in TCRdb shows in-frame clones only, minus some. Among approximately 220,000 clones listed, 87% were seen once. Sample: PBMCs or T cells enriched from blood (not recorded which). All receptors come from a woman younger than 45 with acute COVID-19.

The sample holds one count of this clone. The rearrangement uses TRBV5-6 and TRBJ1-2, with 10 bases matching TRBD1. Germline lookup yields CDR1 SGHDT and CDR2 YYEEEE. V shed 5 bases, J shed 8 bases, and the junction held 6 bases outside the gene matches. The CDR3 is 13 residues long. The CDR3 nucleotides read TGTGCCAGCAGGGAGACAGGGGGCGGGGGCTACACCTTC. Amino acid sequence: CASRETGGGGYTF.

This rearrangement joins TRBV5-1 to TRBJ2-1; 10 nucleotides line up with TRBD2. V lost 2 bases, J lost 4 bases, and 9 bases stayed unmatched. From germline, CDR1 is SGHRS and CDR2 YFSETQ. This CDR3 comprises 17 residues. Here the CDR3 reads CASSFGSSGGGYNEQFF. CDR3 nucleotide sequence: TGCGCCAGCAGCTTCGGATCTAGCGGGGGTGGTTACAATGAGCAGTTCTTC.

The gene calls are TRBV14 and TRBJ1-3; D might be TRBD1 (5 bases). The CDR3 is 14 amino acids. V shed 0 bases and J shed 3 bases, with 6 bases lying between them. CDR1 and CDR2 from the germline V gene are SGHDN and FVKESK. The CDR3 nucleotides are TGTGCCAGCAGCCAAGAGCAGGGTGGAAACACCATATATTTT. This sequence encodes CASSQEQGGNTIYF.

V and J are TRBV9 and TRBJ1-2; a weak D match, TRBD1 (6 bases). V shed 3 bases and J shed 8 bases, with 17 bases lying between them. The CDR3 has 14 amino acids. The germline gives CDR1 SGDLS, CDR2 YYNGEE. The CDR3 sequence: CASSAPAGRGGYTF. The CDR3 region has the DNA TGTGCCAGCAGCGCACCGGCGGGTAGGGGGGGCTACACCTTC.

This chain joins TRBV13 and TRBJ1-1; D is unresolved. This CDR3 region has 15 residues. Germline V lookup: CDR1 PRHDT, CDR2 FYEKMQ (reference sequence). Trimming left V 0 bases short and J 0 bases short, with 8 bases between. The CDR3 region is CASSLGGQLNTEAFF. In DNA form, the CDR3 reads TGTGCCAGCAGCTTAGGTGGGCAGCTGAACACTGAAGCTTTCTTT.

This rearrangement joins TRBV6-5 to TRBJ1-1, with TRBD1 matching 7 bases. Germline CDR1 is MNHEY and CDR2 is SVGAGI. The CDR3 is 14 amino acids. V lost 5 bases and J lost 6; bases outside the gene matches: 9. The CDR3, as DNA: TGTGCCAGCAGTCCCCAGACAGGGAGCGCTGAAGCTTTCTTT. Encoded protein: CASSPQTGSAEAFF.

The chain couples TRBV6-4 to TRBJ2-1; perhaps TRBD1 as D (6 bases). CDR1 and CDR2 (germline): MRHNA, SNTAGT. Trimming removed 6 bases at V and 0 bases at J, with 12 bases between. The CDR3 sequence is 15 residues long. CDR3 nucleotide sequence: TGTGCCAGCAGCCCGACAGGCAGCTCCTACAATGAGCAGTTCTTC. Its protein is CASSPTGSSYNEQFF.

The table lists this clone with a count of one. The chain carries TRBV5-1 and TRBJ2-3; 7 bases agree with TRBD1. The ends lost 5 bases at V and 1 base at J; junction bases unmatched: 4. The CDR3 spans 14 residues. Germline-derived CDR1 and CDR2 are SGHRS and YFSETQ. The CDR3, as DNA: TGCGCCAGCAGAACCGGGACAGGCACAGATACGCAGTATTTT. Its protein is CASRTGTGTDTQYF. The full variable domain, with the rest looked up from reference TRBV5-1 and TRBJ2-3, is KAGVTQTPRYLIKTRGQQVTLSCSPISGHRSVSWYQQTPGQGLQFLFEYFSETQRNKGNFPGRFSGRQFSNSRSEMNVSTLELGDSALYLCASRTGTGTDTQYFGPGTRLTVL.

CDR3 sequence reads: CATSNDRNSLKLFF. The CDR3 region has the DNA TGTGCCACCAGTAACGACAGGAACTCTCTAAAACTGTTTTTT. The chain uses TRBV15 and TRBJ1-4; D is perhaps TRBD1 (6 bases). The CDR3 is 14 amino acids. Germline V lookup: CDR1 LNHNV, CDR2 YYDKDF (reference sequence). The ends were cut back, 6 bases at V and 10 bases at J, with 18 bases in the middle.

This clone was detected only a few times. The V and J genes are TRBV2 and TRBJ1-6; maybe TRBD1 (6 bases). Germline CDR1 SNHLY, CDR2 FYNNEI. Trimming removed 2 bases from V and 5 bases from J, with 13 bases in between. This CDR3 is built from 16 residues. The CDR3 nucleotides are TGTGCCAGCAGTGAATTCGGGGGGCGTGATAATTCACCCCTCCACTTT. Translating it yields CASSEFGGRDNSPLHF.

The chain uses TRBV7-2 and TRBJ1-5; D is unclear. V lost 5 bases to trimming and J lost 7 bases, with 12 bases between them. Germline V gives CDR1 SGHTA, CDR2 FQGNSA. The length of the CDR3 is 13 residues. The CDR3 DNA sequence: TGTGCCAGCAGCCCGTACAGAATGCAGCCCCAGCATTTT. Its translation is CASSPYRMQPQHF.

This sequence joins TRBV5-1 and TRBJ1-4; unclear D gene. Germline V CDR1 and CDR2: SGHRS, YFSETQ. V was trimmed by 3 bases and J by 0 bases, leaving 12 bases between them. The CDR3 length is 16 residues. The CDR3 coding sequence is TGCGCCAGCAGCTCCCAGGTTGTAGCAACTAATGAAAAACTGTTTTTT. It codes for CASSSQVVATNEKLFF. The entire variable domain, with the rest obtained from reference TRBV5-1 and TRBJ1-4, is as follows: KAGVTQTPRYLIKTRGQQVTLSCSPISGHRSVSWYQQTPGQGLQFLFEYFSETQRNKGNFPGRFSGRQFSNSRSEMNVSTLELGDSALYLCASSSQVVATNEKLFFGSGTQLSVL.

The chain links TRBV3-1 (or the pseudogene TRBV3-2) to TRBJ1-1, with D maybe TRBD1 (6 bases). Germline V lookup: CDR1 LGHDT, CDR2 YNNKEL (reference sequence). The CDR3 totals 13 residues. Trimming removed 3 bases at V and 6 bases at J, with 11 bases between. CDR3 sequence (DNA): TGTGCCAGCAGCCAGGCAGGGGTGGCTGAAGCTTTCTTT. Amino acid sequence: CASSQAGVAEAFF.

The chain recombines TRBV19 with TRBJ1-5, with D perhaps matching TRBD1 (5 bases). The CDR3 has 15 residues. V gave up 1 base and J gave up 0 bases, with 7 bases separating them. Germline CDR1 and CDR2: LNHDA and SQIVND (reference sequence). In nucleotides, the CDR3 is TGTGCCAGTAGTATAGTAGGGGTTAGCAATCAGCCCCAGCATTTT. Its translation is CASSIVGVSNQPQHF.

This sequence joins TRBV12-3 or TRBV12-4 and TRBJ1-2; the D gene is possibly TRBD1 (5 bases). The CDR3 has 13 residues. Deletions cut 7 bases from V and 0 bases from J, with 9 bases between. CDR3 sequence: CASTPTANYGYTF. The CDR3 nucleotides read TGTGCCAGCACCCCGACAGCTAACTATGGCTACACCTTC.

In its sample, this clone was seen once. V usage is TRBV19 and J usage is TRBJ2-5; 9 nucleotides line up with TRBD1. The CDR3 consists of 15 residues. Germline CDR1 reads LNHDA; CDR2 reads SQIVND (reference sequence). Trimming cost V 3 bases and J 4 bases; bases outside gene matches: 6. CDR3 residues: CASSIRGQGLETQYF. The CDR3 coding sequence is TGTGCCAGTAGTATTCGCGGACAGGGGTTAGAGACCCAGTACTTC. Combining the CDR3 with reference TRBV19 and TRBJ2-5 gives the whole variable domain DGGITQSPKYLFRKEGQNVTLSCEQNLNHDAMYWYRQDPGQGLRLIYYSQIVNDFQKGDIAEGYSVSREKKESFPLTVTSAQKNPTAFYLCASSIRGQGLETQYFGPGTRLLVL.

This chain joins TRBV19 and TRBJ2-3; 7 nucleotides line up with TRBD1. The V gene end was trimmed by 5 bases and the J gene end by 6 bases; junction bases not matched to a gene: 14. This CDR3 is built from 16 residues. The germline CDR1 and CDR2 sequences are LNHDA and SQIVND (reference sequence). CDR3 DNA sequence: TGTGCCAGTAGTCTCGGGGACAGTGTTTGGTCGGATACGCAGTATTTT. Amino acids: CASSLGDSVWSDTQYF.

The chain employs TRBV6-5 and TRBJ2-2; 9 nucleotides line up with TRBD1. CDR1 and CDR2 (germline): MNHEY, SVGAGI. Unmatched junction bases numbered 1, after V lost 2 bases and J lost 6 bases. The CDR3 totals 14 residues. The CDR3 DNA is TGTGCCAGCAGTTACGACAGGGGGGCCGGGGAGCTGTTTTTT. Protein: CASSYDRGAGELFF.

The rearrangement joins TRBV5-5 to TRBJ2-1; 7 bases agree with TRBD2. With 4 bases clipped from V and 9 bases from J, the junction kept 4 bases outside the gene matches. The CDR3 covers 12 residues. CDR1 and CDR2 (germline): SGHKS, YYEKEE (reference sequence). This CDR3 reads CASSPGGVEQFF. CDR3 coding DNA: TGTGCCAGCAGCCCGGGAGGTGTTGAGCAGTTCTTC.

J is TRBJ2-3 and V is TRBV7-9; TRBD2 matches at 8 bases. The CDR3 is 15 amino acids. Germline V gives CDR1 SEHNR, CDR2 FQNEAQ (reference sequence). V was clipped by 5 bases and J by 6 bases; unmatched bases: 10. The DNA of the CDR3 is TGTGCCAGCAGCCCTAAGGCCGGGGGGGTGGATACGCAGTATTTT. Translation: CASSPKAGGVDTQYF.

The chain links TRBV21-1 to TRBJ1-6; whether TRBD1, the table's D call, matches the DNA was not checked. TRBV21-1 is assigned pseudogene status. This CDR3 has 17 residues. CDR3 protein: CASSKALFEQGHSPLHF. CDR3 DNA: TGTGCCAGCAGCAAAGCGCTTTTCGAACAGGGACATTCACCCCTCCACTTT.

The V gene is TRBV3-1 (or the pseudogene TRBV3-2), the J gene TRBJ2-7, with TRBD2 matching 7 bases. The V gene's germline CDR1 is LGHDT and CDR2 YNNKEL (reference sequence). The ends lost 3 bases at V and 2 bases at J; junction bases unmatched: 7. The CDR3 consists of 15 residues. DNA for the CDR3: TGTGCCAGCAGCCATGGGGGGGACCGACCCTACGAGCAGTACTTC. Its translation is CASSHGGDRPYEQYF.

The chain is built from TRBV5-1 and TRBJ1-1; possibly TRBD1 for D (6 bases). CDR1 and CDR2 from the germline V gene are SGHRS and YFSETQ. The CDR3 loop spans 14 amino acids. V lost 0 bases and J lost 6, with 12 bases in between. For the CDR3, the DNA is TGCGCCAGCAGCTTGGATGCCCGGACAGCTGAAGCTTTCTTT. This sequence encodes CASSLDARTAEAFF.

The rearrangement links TRBV5-1 to TRBJ2-3, with TRBD1 matching 10 bases. Losses at the gene ends were 8 bases for V and 3 bases for J; bases not matched to a gene: 6. The CDR3 runs to 14 residues. Germline V gene lookup returns CDR1 SGHRS and CDR2 YFSETQ. CDR3 amino acids: CASFRQGATDTQYF. The DNA of the CDR3 is TGCGCCAGTTTCCGACAGGGGGCAACAGATACGCAGTATTTT.

J is TRBJ1-1 and V is TRBV5-8; possibly TRBD1 for D (5 bases). V was trimmed by 1 base and J by 1 base, leaving 17 bases between them. This CDR3 is built from 17 residues. Germline assignment: CDR1 SGHTS and CDR2 YDEGEE. The chain's CDR3 is CASSLYHTGTTNTEAFF. Here the CDR3 DNA reads TGTGCCAGCAGCTTGTATCACACAGGAACAACGAACACTGAAGCTTTCTTT.

The chain couples TRBV27 to TRBJ2-7; 9 bases map to TRBD2. The CDR3 sequence is 14 residues long. CDR1 and CDR2 from the germline V gene are MNHEY and SMNVEV (reference sequence). The V and J ends lost 7 bases and 3 bases, in that order; junction bases with no gene match: 7. CDR3 in amino acids: CASKDSGGFYEQYF. CDR3 DNA sequence: TGTGCCAGCAAGGATAGCGGGGGATTCTACGAGCAGTACTTC.